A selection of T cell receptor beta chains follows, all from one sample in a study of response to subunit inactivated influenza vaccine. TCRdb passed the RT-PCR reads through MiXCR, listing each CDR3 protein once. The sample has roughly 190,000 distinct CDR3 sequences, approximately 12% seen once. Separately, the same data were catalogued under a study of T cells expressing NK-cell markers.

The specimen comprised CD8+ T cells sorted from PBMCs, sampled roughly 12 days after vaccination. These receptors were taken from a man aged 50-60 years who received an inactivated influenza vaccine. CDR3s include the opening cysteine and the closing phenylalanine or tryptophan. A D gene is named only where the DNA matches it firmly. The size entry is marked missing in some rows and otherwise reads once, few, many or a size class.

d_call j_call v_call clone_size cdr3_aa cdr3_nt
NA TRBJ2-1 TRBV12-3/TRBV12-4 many CASSFHSSYNEQFF TGTGCCAGCAGTTTCCACAGCTCCTACAATGAGCAGTTCTTC
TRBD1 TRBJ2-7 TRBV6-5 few CASSYGGTGGEEYF TGTGCCAGCAGTTACGGAGGGACAGGGGGCGAAGAGTACTTC
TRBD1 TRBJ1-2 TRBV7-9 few CASSLAQGGHYGYTF TGTGCCAGCAGCTTAGCGCAGGGGGGCCACTATGGCTACACCTTC
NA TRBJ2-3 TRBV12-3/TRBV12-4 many CASSPDSEYTDTQYF TGTGCCAGCAGCCCCGACTCGGAATACACAGATACGCAGTATTTT
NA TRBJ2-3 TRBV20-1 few CSARAPGLSGRNTQYF NA
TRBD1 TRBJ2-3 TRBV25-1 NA CASSEYVGQEADTQYF TGTGCCAGCAGTGAATATGTGGGACAGGAAGCAGATACGCAGTATTTT
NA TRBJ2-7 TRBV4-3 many CASSQEAQGYSYEQYF TGCGCCAGCAGCCAAGAGGCGCAGGGGTACTCCTACGAGCAGTACTTC
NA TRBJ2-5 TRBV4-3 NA CASSQGLAVLGETQYF TGCGCCAGCAGCCAAGGGCTGGCGGTCCTGGGGGAGACCCAGTACTTC
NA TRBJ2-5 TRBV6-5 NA CASSYGTSTGTQYF TGTGCCAGCAGTTACGGGACCTCCACGGGGACCCAGTACTTC
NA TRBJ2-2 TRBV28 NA CASSLRQAEEWSTGELFF TGTGCCAGCAGTTTACGGCAGGCCGAAGAGTGGAGCACCGGGGAGCTGTTTTTT
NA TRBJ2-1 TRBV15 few CATSGIRRPNEQFF TGTGCCACCAGCGGAATAAGGAGGCCCAATGAGCAGTTCTTC
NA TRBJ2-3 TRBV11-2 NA CASSLFSQGYDTQYF TGTGCCAGCAGCTTATTCTCTCAGGGTTACGATACGCAGTATTTT
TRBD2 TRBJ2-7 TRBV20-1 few CSASGGLAGGASYEQYF TGCAGTGCTAGTGGGGGACTAGCGGGAGGGGCCTCCTACGAGCAGTACTTC
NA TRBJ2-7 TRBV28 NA CASSLLDRSYEQYF TGTGCCAGCAGTTTACTTGACAGGAGCTACGAGCAGTACTTC
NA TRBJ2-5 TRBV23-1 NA CASSHGAAGAQYF TGCGCCAGCAGTCATGGGGCTGCCGGCGCCCAGTACTTC
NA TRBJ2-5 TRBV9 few CASSPFGLDSETQYF TGTGCCAGCAGCCCCTTCGGACTGGACAGTGAGACCCAGTACTTC
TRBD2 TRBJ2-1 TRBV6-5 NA CASSYGASGGPYNEQFF TGTGCCAGCAGTTACGGGGCTAGCGGGGGCCCCTACAATGAGCAGTTCTTC
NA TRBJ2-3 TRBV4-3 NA CASSQEKGYLSTDTQYF TGCGCCAGCAGCCAAGAAAAAGGGTACCTTAGCACAGATACGCAGTATTTT
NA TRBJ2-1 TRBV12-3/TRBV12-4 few CASSLVRDEQFF TGTGCCAGCAGTTTGGTAAGAGATGAGCAGTTCTTC
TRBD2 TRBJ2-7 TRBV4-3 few CASSQGTAGGLKAYEQYF TGCGCCAGCAGCCAAGGTACAGCGGGAGGCTTAAAGGCCTACGAGCAGTACTTC
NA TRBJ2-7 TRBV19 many CASSIVGDSRSYEQYF TGTGCCAGTAGTATAGTCGGGGACTCCAGATCCTACGAGCAGTACTTC
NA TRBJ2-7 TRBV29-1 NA CSVATGTYEQYF TGCAGCGTAGCGACGGGCACCTACGAGCAGTACTTC
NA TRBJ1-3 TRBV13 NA CASSLGLGGSGNTIYF TGTGCCAGCAGCTTAGGCCTAGGGGGATCTGGAAACACCATATATTTT
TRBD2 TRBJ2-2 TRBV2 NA CASSGVAGANTGELFF TGTGCCAGCAGTGGGGTAGCGGGGGCCAACACCGGGGAGCTGTTTTTT
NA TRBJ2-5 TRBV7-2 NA CASSLARMQEETQYF TGTGCCAGCAGCTTAGCGCGTATGCAGGAGGAGACCCAGTACTTC
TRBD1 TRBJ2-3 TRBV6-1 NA CASTGTGALTQYF TGTGCCAGCACCGGGACAGGGGCCCTTACGCAGTATTTT
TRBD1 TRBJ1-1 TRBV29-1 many CSVGPGQRNTEAFF TGCAGCGTTGGCCCGGGACAGAGGAACACTGAAGCTTTCTTT
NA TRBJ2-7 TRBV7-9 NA CASSFSIEQYF TGTGCCAGCAGCTTTTCCATCGAGCAGTACTTC
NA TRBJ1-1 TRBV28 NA CASSSPGRKSFTEAFF TGTGCCAGCAGTTCCCCGGGGCGAAAGAGTTTCACTGAAGCTTTCTTT
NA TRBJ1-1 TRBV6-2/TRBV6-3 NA CASSYSRSARMNTEAFF TGTGCCAGCAGTTACTCGAGATCGGCCAGGATGAACACTGAAGCTTTCTTT
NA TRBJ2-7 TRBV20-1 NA CSARDFTLRFSGSYEQYF TGCAGTGCTAGAGATTTCACCCTTAGATTCTCGGGCTCCTACGAGCAGTACTTC
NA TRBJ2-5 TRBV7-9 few CASSLRQDAETQYF TGTGCCAGCAGCTTGCGTCAAGATGCGGAGACCCAGTACTTC
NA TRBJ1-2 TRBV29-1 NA CSARAGYGYTF TGCAGCGCCCGAGCCGGGTACGGCTACACCTTC
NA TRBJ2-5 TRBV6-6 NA CASSYSPETQYF TGTGCCAGCAGTTACAGTCCAGAGACCCAGTACTTC
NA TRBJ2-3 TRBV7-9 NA CASRLGGSTDTQYF TGTGCCAGCAGGCTCGGGGGTAGCACAGATACGCAGTATTTT
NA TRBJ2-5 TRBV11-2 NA CASSFVYSSQETQYF TGTGCCAGCAGCTTTGTCTATTCTTCTCAAGAGACCCAGTACTTC
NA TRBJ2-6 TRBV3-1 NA CASSQAGSGANVLTF TGTGCCAGCAGCCAAGCAGGGTCCGGGGCCAACGTCCTGACTTTC
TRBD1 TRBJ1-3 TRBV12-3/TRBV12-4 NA CASSMGTGVDTIYF TGTGCCAGCAGTATGGGGACAGGGGTCGACACCATATATTTT
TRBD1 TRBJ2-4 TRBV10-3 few CAISPGQVGVGVIQYF TGTGCCATCAGCCCGGGACAGGTGGGCGTGGGGGTCATTCAGTACTTC
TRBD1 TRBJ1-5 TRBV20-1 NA CSATGTENQPQHF TGCAGTGCTACCGGGACAGAAAATCAGCCCCAGCATTTT
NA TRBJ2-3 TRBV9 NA CASSVELTDTQYF TGTGCCAGCAGCGTAGAGTTGACAGATACGCAGTATTTT
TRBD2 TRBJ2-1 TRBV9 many CASSVGSGRGWDIYNEQFF TGTGCCAGCAGCGTAGGTAGCGGGAGAGGTTGGGATATATACAATGAGCAGTTCTTC
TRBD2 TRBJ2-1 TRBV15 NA CATSRVAGEYNEQFF TGTGCCACCAGCAGGGTAGCGGGCGAATACAATGAGCAGTTCTTC
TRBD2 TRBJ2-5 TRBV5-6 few CASSLVSSGRHETQYF TGTGCCAGCAGCTTGGTGTCCAGCGGGAGACATGAGACCCAGTACTTC
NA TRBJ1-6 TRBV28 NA CASSLFSTTNYNSPLHF TGTGCCAGCAGTTTATTTTCCACCACGAACTATAATTCACCCCTCCACTTT
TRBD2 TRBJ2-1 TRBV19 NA CASSPLAGASYNEQFF TGTGCCAGTAGTCCCCTAGCGGGAGCCTCCTACAATGAGCAGTTCTTC
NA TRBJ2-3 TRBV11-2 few CASSLDHGGDTQYF TGTGCCAGCAGCTTAGATCATGGGGGGGATACGCAGTATTTT
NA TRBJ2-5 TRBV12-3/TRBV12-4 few CASSFNKGSKETQYF TGTGCCAGCAGTTTTAACAAGGGCAGCAAAGAGACCCAGTACTTC
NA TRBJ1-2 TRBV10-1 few CASSDGTSYGYTF TGCGCCAGCAGTGATGGGACATCCTATGGCTACACCTTC
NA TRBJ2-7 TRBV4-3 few CASSQVGGYEQYF TGCGCCAGCAGCCAAGTAGGGGGGTACGAGCAGTACTTC
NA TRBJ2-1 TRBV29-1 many CSVEVPPRDNEQFF TGCAGCGTTGAAGTACCCCCGCGCGACAATGAGCAGTTCTTC
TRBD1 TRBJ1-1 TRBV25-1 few CASLQGIGEAFF TGTGCCAGCTTACAGGGGATCGGTGAAGCTTTCTTT
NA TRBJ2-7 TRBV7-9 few CASSLQTGISYEQYF TGTGCCAGCAGCTTACAGACCGGGATCTCCTACGAGCAGTACTTC
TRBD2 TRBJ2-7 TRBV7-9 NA CASSPGTSFYEQYF TGTGCCAGCAGCCCCGGGACTAGTTTCTACGAGCAGTACTTC
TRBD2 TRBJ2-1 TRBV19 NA CASSIMASGSWNEQFF TGTGCCAGTAGTATAATGGCTAGCGGGAGTTGGAATGAGCAGTTCTTC
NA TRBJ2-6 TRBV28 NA CASRPRPGLSSGANVLTF TGTGCCAGCAGACCCCGACCGGGACTGAGCTCTGGGGCCAACGTCCTGACTTTC
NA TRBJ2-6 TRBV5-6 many CASSYPSERGFSGANVLTF TGTGCCAGCAGCTATCCTTCAGAAAGGGGCTTCTCTGGGGCCAACGTCCTGACTTTC
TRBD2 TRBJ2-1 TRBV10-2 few CASKGTNYNEQFF TGCGCCAGCAAGGGGACTAACTACAATGAGCAGTTCTTC
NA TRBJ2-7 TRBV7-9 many CASGPGASYEQYF TGTGCCAGCGGGCCGGGGGCCTCCTACGAGCAGTACTTC